Listed below are T cell receptor beta chains from one sample, sequenced in a study of response to subunit inactivated influenza vaccine. TCRdb recomputed calls from the RT-PCR reads with MiXCR, one row per CDR3 protein. The profile covers 650,000 to 700,000 distinct CDR3 sequences, with more than 15% appearing a single time and more than 9% taken by the ten largest. The input for sequencing was PBMCs from blood, taken 12 days after vaccination. The receptors come from a man aged 45-60 years who received an inactivated influenza vaccine. The conserved cysteine and the conserved F or W are not part of the CDR3 here. For some rows the clone size is stated as once, few or many, or as a class when expanded; others skip it.

V gene	clone size	J gene	CDR3 protein
TRBV4-2	once	TRBJ2-1	ASSPVPGPPYNEQF
TRBV29-1	few	TRBJ2-1	SVEVRASSYNEQF
TRBV6-2/TRBV6-3	NA	TRBJ2-1	ASSTPRAGGYNEQF
TRBV20-1	few	TRBJ2-1	SASSLAGDYNEQF
TRBV7-8	few	TRBJ1-1	ASSLIQGTTEAF
TRBV7-2	many	TRBJ2-5	ASSLWEQETQY
TRBV24-1	NA	TRBJ2-7	ATSTGGWEQY
TRBV6-2/TRBV6-3	few	TRBJ2-1	ASSYRATYNEQF
TRBV6-1	NA	TRBJ2-1	ASSEGTLRNEQF
TRBV15	NA	TRBJ2-2	ATQTGGNGELF
TRBV20-1	NA	TRBJ2-7	SAARGGSSYEQY
TRBV5-1	few	TRBJ2-7	ASSLASQVIDEQY
TRBV4-1	NA	TRBJ1-2	ASSQDAGSTNYGYT
TRBV5-1	NA	TRBJ2-7	ASSLSLRQQGLGEQY
TRBV7-2	NA	TRBJ2-1	ASSLERAGGIWDEQF
TRBV20-1	NA	TRBJ2-7	SARDRRGGEQY
TRBV6-2/TRBV6-3	NA	TRBJ2-7	ASFGTDSYEQY
TRBV6-5	NA	TRBJ1-1	ASSFDSSTSSAEAF
TRBV7-7	NA	TRBJ2-2	ASSTTGGGLF
TRBV7-8	once	TRBJ2-3	ASSLFSLGDTQY
TRBV12-3/TRBV12-4	NA	TRBJ2-5	ASTLGGSGQETQY
TRBV10-3	few	TRBJ2-7	AIGTGDSYEQY
TRBV6-2/TRBV6-3	few	TRBJ1-2	ASGRQGVYGYT
TRBV25-1	NA	TRBJ2-7	ASSDRRPYEQY
TRBV20-1	once	TRBJ2-7	SAAGQGAQYEQY
TRBV12-3/TRBV12-4	many	TRBJ2-2	ASSLGRGSSTGELF
TRBV27	NA	TRBJ2-7	ASSPTVRPGEQY
TRBV29-1	few	TRBJ2-3	SVGAGLYTDTQY
TRBV4-3	few	TRBJ1-4	ASSHRAREKLF
TRBV15	few	TRBJ2-7	ATSRDMGLAGGSSYEQY
TRBV9	few	TRBJ2-3	ASSQILADTQY
TRBV4-2	few	TRBJ1-4	ASSPDEGEQLF
TRBV7-9	NA	TRBJ2-1	ASSVAGGVSNEQF
TRBV10-3	NA	TRBJ2-3	AISGTGGGTDTQY
TRBV12-3/TRBV12-4	many	TRBJ2-3	ASSSEGVITDTQY
TRBV7-9	NA	TRBJ2-2	ASSPGIGQGNTGELF
TRBV13	few	TRBJ2-7	ASSPGGGGEQY
TRBV20-1	few	TRBJ2-3	SASGQGWTDTQY
TRBV9	NA	TRBJ2-6	ASSVEVAGANVLT
TRBV25-1	NA	TRBJ2-1	ASSATLRDNYYNEQF
TRBV28	few	TRBJ2-5	ASSSDIGQETQY